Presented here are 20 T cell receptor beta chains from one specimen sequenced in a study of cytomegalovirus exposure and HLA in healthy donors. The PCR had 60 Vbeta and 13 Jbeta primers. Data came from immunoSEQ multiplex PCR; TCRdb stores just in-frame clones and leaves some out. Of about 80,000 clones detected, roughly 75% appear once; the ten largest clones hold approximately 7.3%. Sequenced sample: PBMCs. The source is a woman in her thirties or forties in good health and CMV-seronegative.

The chain's CDR3 is CASMRQNNQPQHF. The CDR3, as DNA: TGTGCCAGCATGAGACAGAACAATCAGCCCCAGCATTTT. This chain connects TRBV6-6 to TRBJ1-5; the D gene is possibly TRBD1 (5 bases). Germline V CDR1 and CDR2: MNHNY, SVGAGI (reference sequence). The CDR3 length is 13 residues. Between the trimmed V and J ends, which lost 7 bases and 3 bases, there was a span of 10 bases.

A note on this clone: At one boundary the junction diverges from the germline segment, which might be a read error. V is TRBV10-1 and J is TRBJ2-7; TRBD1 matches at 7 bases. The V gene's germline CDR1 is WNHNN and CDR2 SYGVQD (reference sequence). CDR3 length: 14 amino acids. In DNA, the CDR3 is TGCGCCAGTAGTGAGTCTGCAGGGGGTGGCGAGCAGTACTTC. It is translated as CASSESAGGGEQYF.

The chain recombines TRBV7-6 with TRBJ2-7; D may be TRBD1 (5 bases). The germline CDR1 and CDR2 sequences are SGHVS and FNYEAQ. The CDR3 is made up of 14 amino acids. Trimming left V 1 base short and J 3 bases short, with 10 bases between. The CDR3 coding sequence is TGTGCCAGCAGCTTAGATTCAGGGAACTACGAGCAGTACTTC. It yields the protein CASSLDSGNYEQYF.

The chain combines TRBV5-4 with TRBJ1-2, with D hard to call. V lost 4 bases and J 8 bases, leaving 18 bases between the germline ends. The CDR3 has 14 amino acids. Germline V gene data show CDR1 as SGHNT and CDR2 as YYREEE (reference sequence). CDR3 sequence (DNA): TGTGCCAGCAGCCCCACGGGAGAGGAGTGGGGCTACACCTTC. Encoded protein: CASSPTGEEWGYTF.

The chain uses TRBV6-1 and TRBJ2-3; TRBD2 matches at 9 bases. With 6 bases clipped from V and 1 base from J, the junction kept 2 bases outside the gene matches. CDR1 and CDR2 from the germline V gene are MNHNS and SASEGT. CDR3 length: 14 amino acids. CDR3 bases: TGTGCCAGCAGACAGCGGGGGGGCACAGATACGCAGTATTTT. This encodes CASRQRGGTDTQYF.

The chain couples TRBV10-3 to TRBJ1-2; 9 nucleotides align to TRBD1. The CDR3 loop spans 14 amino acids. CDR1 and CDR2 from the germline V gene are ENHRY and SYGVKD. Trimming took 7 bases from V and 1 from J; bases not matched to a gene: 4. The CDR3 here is CAITQTGGNYGYTF. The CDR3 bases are TGTGCCATCACCCAGACAGGGGGTAACTATGGCTACACCTTC.

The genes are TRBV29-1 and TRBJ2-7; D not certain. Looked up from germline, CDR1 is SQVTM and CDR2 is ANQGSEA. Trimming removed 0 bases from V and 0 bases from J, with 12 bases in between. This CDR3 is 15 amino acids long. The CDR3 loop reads CSVEDVGPSSYEQYF. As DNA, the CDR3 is TGCAGCGTTGAAGATGTTGGTCCGAGCTCCTACGAGCAGTACTTC.

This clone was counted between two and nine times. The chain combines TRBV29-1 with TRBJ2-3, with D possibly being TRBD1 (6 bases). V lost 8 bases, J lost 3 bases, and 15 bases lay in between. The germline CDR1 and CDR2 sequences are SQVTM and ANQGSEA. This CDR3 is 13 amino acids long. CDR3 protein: CSLSRGGTDTQYF. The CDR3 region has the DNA TGCAGCCTAAGCAGGGGTGGTACAGATACGCAGTATTTT.

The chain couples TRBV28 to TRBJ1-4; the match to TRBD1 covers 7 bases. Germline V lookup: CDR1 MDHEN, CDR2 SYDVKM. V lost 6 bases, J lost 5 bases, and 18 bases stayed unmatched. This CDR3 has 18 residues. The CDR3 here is CASSDITGADWRNEKLFF. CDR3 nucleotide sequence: TGTGCCAGCAGCGACATTACAGGGGCCGACTGGAGGAATGAAAAACTGTTTTTT.

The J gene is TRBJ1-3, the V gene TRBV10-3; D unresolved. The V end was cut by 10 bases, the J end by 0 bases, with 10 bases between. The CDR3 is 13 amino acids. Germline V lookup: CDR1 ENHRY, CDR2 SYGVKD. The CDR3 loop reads CANQDFSGNTIYF. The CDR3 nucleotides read TGTGCCAACCAGGATTTCTCTGGAAACACCATATATTTT.

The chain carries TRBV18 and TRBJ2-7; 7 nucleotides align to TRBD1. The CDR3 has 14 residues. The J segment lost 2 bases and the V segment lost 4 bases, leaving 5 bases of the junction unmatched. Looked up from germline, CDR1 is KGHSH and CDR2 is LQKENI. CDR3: CASSLPGGPYEQYF. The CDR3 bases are TGTGCCAGCTCACTACCAGGGGGTCCCTACGAGCAGTACTTC.

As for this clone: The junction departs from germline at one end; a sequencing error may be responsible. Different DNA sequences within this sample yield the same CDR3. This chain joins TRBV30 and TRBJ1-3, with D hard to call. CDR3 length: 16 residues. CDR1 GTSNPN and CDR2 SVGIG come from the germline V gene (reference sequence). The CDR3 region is CAWSGREGYSGNTIYF. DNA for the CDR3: TGTGCCTGGAGTGGACGGGAGGGATACTCTGGGAACACCATATATTTT.

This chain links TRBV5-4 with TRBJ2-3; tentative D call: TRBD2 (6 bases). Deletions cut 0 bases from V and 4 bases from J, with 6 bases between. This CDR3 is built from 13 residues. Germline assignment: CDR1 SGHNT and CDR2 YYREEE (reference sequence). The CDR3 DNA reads TGTGCCAGCAGCTTGGGACTAGCAGATACGCAGTATTTT. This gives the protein CASSLGLADTQYF.

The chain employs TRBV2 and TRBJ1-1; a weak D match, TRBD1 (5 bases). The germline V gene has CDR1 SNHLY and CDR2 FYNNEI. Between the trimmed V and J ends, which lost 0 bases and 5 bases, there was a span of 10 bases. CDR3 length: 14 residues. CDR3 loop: CASSEALRGTEAFF. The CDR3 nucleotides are TGTGCCAGCAGTGAAGCGCTTCGGGGGACTGAAGCTTTCTTT. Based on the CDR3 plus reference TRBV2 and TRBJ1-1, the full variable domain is EPEVTQTPSHQVTQMGQEVILRCVPISNHLYFYWYRQILGQKVEFLVSFYNNEISEKSEIFDDQFSVERPDGSNFTLKIRSTKLEDSAMYFCASSEALRGTEAFFGQGTRLTVV.

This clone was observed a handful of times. The CDR3 loop is CASSEGTSKETQYF. In DNA, the CDR3 is TGTGCCAGCAGCGAAGGGACATCTAAAGAGACCCAGTACTTC. The rearrangement joins TRBV9 to TRBJ2-5, with a possible D match to TRBD1 (6 bases). V was clipped by 3 bases and J by 3 bases, with 12 bases between them. Germline V lookup: CDR1 SGDLS, CDR2 YYNGEE. The CDR3 loop spans 14 amino acids.

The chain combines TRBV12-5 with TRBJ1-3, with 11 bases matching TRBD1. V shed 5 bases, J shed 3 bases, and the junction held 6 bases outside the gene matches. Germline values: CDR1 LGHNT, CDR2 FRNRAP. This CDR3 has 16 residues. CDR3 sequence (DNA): TGTGCTAGTGGTATCGGGACAGGGGGTTTTGGAAACACCATATATTTT. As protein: CASGIGTGGFGNTIYF.

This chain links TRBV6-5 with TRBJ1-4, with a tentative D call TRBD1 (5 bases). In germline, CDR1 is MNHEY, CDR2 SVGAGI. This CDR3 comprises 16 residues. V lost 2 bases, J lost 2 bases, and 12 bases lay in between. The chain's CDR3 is CASSYGGAATNEKLFF. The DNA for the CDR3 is TGTGCCAGCAGTTACGGTGGGGCGGCTACTAATGAAAAACTGTTTTTT.

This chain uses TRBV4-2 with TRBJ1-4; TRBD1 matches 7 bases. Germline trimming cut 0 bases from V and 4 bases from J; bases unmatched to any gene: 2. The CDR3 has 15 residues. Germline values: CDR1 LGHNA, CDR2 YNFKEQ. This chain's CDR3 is CASSQDGTVNEKLFF. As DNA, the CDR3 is TGTGCCAGCAGCCAAGATGGGACAGTTAATGAAAAACTGTTTTTT.

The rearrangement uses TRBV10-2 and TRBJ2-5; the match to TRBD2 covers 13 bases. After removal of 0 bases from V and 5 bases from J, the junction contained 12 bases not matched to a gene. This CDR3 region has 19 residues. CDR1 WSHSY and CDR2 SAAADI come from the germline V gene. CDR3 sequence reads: CASSESAIPGLAGIETQYF. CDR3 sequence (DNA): TGCGCCAGCAGTGAGTCGGCTATACCGGGACTAGCGGGAATCGAGACCCAGTACTTC.

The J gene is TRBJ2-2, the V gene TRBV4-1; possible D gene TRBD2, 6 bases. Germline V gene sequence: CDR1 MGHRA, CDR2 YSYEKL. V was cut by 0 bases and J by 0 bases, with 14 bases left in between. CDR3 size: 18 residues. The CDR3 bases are TGCGCCAGCAGCCAAGATCCCGGAGGGAGTGCGAACACCGGGGAGCTGTTTTTT. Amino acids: CASSQDPGGSANTGELFF.